This TCR beta chain was identified during a study of identical twins. Study findings and constraints: Whereas memory repertoires showed no such difference, abundant cord blood beta clonotypes carried fewer insertions. Conclusions leaned on cross-sectional statistical analysis and did not track the same donors over time.

About this clonotype: What it binds is unknown.

Germline V lookup: CDR1 WSHSY, CDR2 SAAADI. The CDR3 has 14 amino acids. Trimming took off 8 bases at V and 2 bases at J, with 15 bases between the two ends. cDNA carried unique molecular identifiers, and a universal primer site was added by template switching. TCRdb processed the 5' RACE reads anew with MiXCR; each CDR3 protein has one entry. The table shows approximately 260,000 distinct CDR3 sequences, with over 11% occurring only once. This receptor was taken from a young woman in good health. The genes are TRBV10-2 and TRBJ1-1, with TRBD1 as a possible D gene (5 bases). The sequencing input was memory (CD45RO+) T cells sorted from blood. CDR3: CASAGLTANTEAFF. The CDR3, as DNA: TGCGCCAGCGCAGGTTTGACAGCAAACACTGAAGCTTTCTTT.